These 32 T cell receptor beta chains share one sample of origin, sequenced in a study of blood T cell repertoires in COVID-19. Method: immunoSEQ multiplex PCR; TCRdb's copy keeps in-frame clones and lacks some. The table has 130,000 to 150,000 clones, 70% to 85% seen once. Material: peripheral blood. These receptors originate from a man aged 55 to 70 with acute or convalescent COVID-19.

The chain carries TRBV28 and TRBJ1-2; a weak D match, TRBD1 (6 bases). V lost 5 bases and J 3 bases, leaving 22 bases between the germline ends. Germline assignment: CDR1 MDHEN and CDR2 SYDVKM. The CDR3 contains 17 residues. The CDR3 is CASSNPGTPRTDYGYTF. CDR3 bases: TGTGCCAGCAGTAATCCCGGGACACCCCGGACAGACTATGGCTACACCTTC.

The gene calls are TRBV28 and TRBJ1-1, with 7 bases lining up with TRBD1. The CDR3 length is 14 residues. The J segment lost 1 base and the V segment lost 6 bases, leaving 5 bases of the junction unmatched. CDR1 and CDR2 (germline): MDHEN, SYDVKM. The CDR3 loop reads CASREGQRNTEAFF. In nucleotides, the CDR3 is TGTGCCAGCAGGGAGGGACAGAGGAACACTGAAGCTTTCTTT.

The chain has TRBV19 and TRBJ1-1, with D unclear. Germline CDR1 is LNHDA and CDR2 is SQIVND (reference sequence). The V gene lost 7 bases and the J gene lost 6 bases, with 15 bases spanning the gap. The length of the CDR3 is 13 residues. CDR3 in amino acids: CASTHESFPEAFF. For the CDR3, the DNA is TGTGCCAGTACCCATGAGAGCTTTCCTGAAGCTTTCTTT.

This chain joins TRBV29-1 and TRBJ2-5, with D perhaps matching TRBD1 (5 bases). The CDR3 extends over 12 amino acids. The V gene lost 5 bases and the J gene lost 5 bases, with 12 bases spanning the gap. Germline CDR1 reads SQVTM; CDR2 reads ANQGSEA. The CDR3 sequence: CSVRAGFETQYF. The CDR3 nucleotides read TGCAGCGTTCGCGCAGGGTTCGAGACCCAGTACTTC.

This rearrangement joins TRBV6-6 to TRBJ1-4, with D hard to call. The CDR3 loop spans 16 amino acids. Germline assignment: CDR1 MNHNY and CDR2 SVGAGI (reference sequence). V was shortened by 0 bases and J by 7 bases, with 15 bases between the two germline ends. CDR3 in amino acids: CASSYSSLTLGEKLFF. CDR3 sequence (DNA): TGTGCCAGCAGTTACTCCTCTCTAACACTAGGTGAAAAACTGTTTTTT.

The chain employs TRBV5-6 and TRBJ1-2; D call uncertain. CDR3 size: 12 residues. From germline, CDR1 is SGHDT and CDR2 YYEEEE. V was pared by 3 bases and J by 13 bases, with 16 bases between. The CDR3 nucleotides are TGTGCCAGCAGCTGGTCGGTTTCGGAGTCCACCTTC. It codes for CASSWSVSESTF.

The V call is TRBV10-3, the J call TRBJ2-6; possible D gene TRBD2, 6 bases. In germline, CDR1 is ENHRY, CDR2 SYGVKD. Trimming removed 2 bases from V and 0 bases from J, with 20 bases in between. The CDR3 totals 20 residues. This CDR3 is CAISELRGREINSGANVLTF. DNA for the CDR3: TGTGCCATCAGTGAGCTGCGGGGCCGAGAAATTAACTCTGGGGCCAACGTCCTGACTTTC.

The CDR3 region has the DNA TGTGCCACCGGGGGGGCGGCGGGGGAGCTGTTTTTT. Protein: CATGGAAGELFF. The rearrangement uses TRBV15 and TRBJ2-2, with D maybe TRBD2 (7 bases). Germline values: CDR1 LNHNV, CDR2 YYDKDF (reference sequence). V was shortened by 8 bases and J by 8 bases, with 12 bases between the two germline ends. This CDR3 spans 12 amino acids. The full variable domain, its missing parts supplied by reference TRBV15 and TRBJ2-2, is DAMVIQNPRYQVTQFGKPVTLSCSQTLNHNVMYWYQQKSSQAPKLLFHYYDKDFNNEADTPDNFQSRRPNTSFCFLDIRSPGLGDTAMYLCATGGAAGELFFGEGSRLTVL.

This chain links TRBV5-1 with TRBJ2-7; TRBD2 matches 9 bases. Germline-derived CDR1 and CDR2 are SGHRS and YFSETQ. V gave up 4 bases and J gave up 3 bases; unmatched junction bases: 5. CDR3 length equals 14 residues. The CDR3 sequence: CASSGGRAGYEQYF. As DNA, the CDR3 is TGCGCCAGCAGCGGCGGGAGGGCCGGCTACGAGCAGTACTTC.

V gene TRBV27 combines with J gene TRBJ2-1; D remains ambiguous. The CDR3 has 12 residues. Looked up from germline, CDR1 is MNHEY and CDR2 is SMNVEV (reference sequence). Trimming took 10 bases from V and 5 from J, leaving 12 bases between them. CDR3 coding DNA: TGTGCCACATCACAGATTAACAATGAGCAGTTCTTC. This encodes CATSQINNEQFF.

The chain is built from TRBV7-3 and TRBJ2-7; the match to TRBD2 covers 7 bases. The CDR3 spans 15 residues. Per the germline V gene, CDR1 is SGHTA and CDR2 is FQGTGA. The V and J ends lost 1 base and 5 bases, in that order; junction bases with no gene match: 8. The CDR3: CASSLMGGSYNEQYF. The CDR3 nucleotides read TGTGCCAGCAGCTTAATGGGCGGGAGTTACAACGAGCAGTACTTC. Full variable domain (missing parts from reference TRBV7-3 and TRBJ2-7): GAGVSQTPSNKVTEKGKYVELRCDPISGHTALYWYRQSLGQGPEFLIYFQGTGAADDSGLPNDRFFAVRPEGSVSTLKIQRTERGDSAVYLCASSLMGGSYNEQYFGPGTRLTVT.

V and J are TRBV3-1 (or the pseudogene TRBV3-2) and TRBJ2-7, with D perhaps TRBD2 (6 bases). The CDR3 length is 16 residues. Trimming removed 4 bases at V and 5 bases at J, with 21 bases between. CDR1 LGHDT and CDR2 YNNKEL come from the germline V gene (reference sequence). The CDR3 sequence: CASSPILTSYKNEQYF. CDR3 DNA: TGTGCCAGCAGCCCAATCCTGACTAGTTATAAGAACGAGCAGTACTTC.

The chain recombines TRBV28 with TRBJ1-2; D gene uncertain. CDR1 and CDR2 from the germline V gene are MDHEN and SYDVKM. The V end was cut by 1 base, the J end by 3 bases, with 9 bases between. This CDR3 is 14 amino acids long. For the CDR3, the DNA is TGTGCCAGCAGTTTATATCAGGCCCACTATGGCTACACCTTC. It codes for CASSLYQAHYGYTF.

The chain uses TRBV28 and TRBJ1-1, with D possibly being TRBD1 (5 bases). CDR3 length equals 14 residues. Looked up from germline, CDR1 is MDHEN and CDR2 is SYDVKM. V dropped 3 bases and J dropped 1 base, with 9 bases sitting between them. The CDR3 here is CASSFTGQNTEAFF. The CDR3 DNA reads as TGTGCCAGCAGTTTTACAGGCCAGAACACTGAAGCTTTCTTT.

This clone was picked up a small number of times. The V and J genes are TRBV21-1 and TRBJ2-3; the table calls TRBD2, which could not be checked here. TRBV21-1 is a known pseudogene. This CDR3 contains 16 residues. The CDR3: CASSSCSMFYTDTQYF. The CDR3, as DNA: TGTGCCAGCAGCTCTTGTTCTATGTTCTACACAGATACGCAGTATTTT.

This clone was observed once. The V and J genes are TRBV10-2 and TRBJ2-2, with 13 bases lining up with TRBD2. The CDR3 has 18 residues. Germline CDR1 is WSHSY and CDR2 is SAAADI. Trimming took 4 bases from V and 3 from J; bases not matched to a gene: 8. The CDR3 region has the DNA TGCGCCAGCAGTGGACGGGGACTAGCGGGATTCGACACCGGGGAGCTGTTTTTT. It encodes CASSGRGLAGFDTGELFF.

The CDR3 loop reads CSVGGTSGRETSTDTQYF. As DNA, the CDR3 is TGCAGCGTCGGAGGGACTAGCGGGAGGGAAACTAGCACAGATACGCAGTATTTT. This rearrangement joins TRBV29-1 to TRBJ2-3; 16 nucleotides line up with TRBD2. Losses at the gene ends were 6 bases for V and 0 bases for J; bases not matched to a gene: 9. The CDR3 runs 18 residues. The germline V gene has CDR1 SQVTM and CDR2 ANQGSEA.

The CDR3 DNA is TGTGCCAGCAGTTTAGGAGGGAAAACGGCGGGGGCCAAAAACATTCAGTACTTC. Translated: CASSLGGKTAGAKNIQYF. This chain uses TRBV28 with TRBJ2-4; D may be TRBD2 (6 bases). The CDR3 contains 18 residues. Germline CDR1 and CDR2: MDHEN and SYDVKM. Trimming cost V 2 bases and J 1 base, with 18 bases left between them.

The chain employs TRBV28 and TRBJ1-4; no clear D. The germline gives CDR1 MDHEN, CDR2 SYDVKM. V was pared by 5 bases and J by 9 bases, with 19 bases between. This CDR3 has 15 amino acids. The CDR3 sequence is CASSPIGPEGKKLFF. The CDR3 DNA follows: TGTGCCAGCAGTCCCATAGGCCCAGAGGGAAAAAAACTGTTTTTT.

The CDR3 coding sequence is TGTGCCAGCAGTTCCCCACAACGGGACAGGGGATTTTCACCCCTCCACTTT. Translating it yields CASSSPQRDRGFSPLHF. The genes are TRBV28 and TRBJ1-6; 10 nucleotides align to TRBD1. The V gene's germline CDR1 is MDHEN and CDR2 SYDVKM. This CDR3 spans 17 amino acids. J lost 9 bases, V lost 4 bases, and 12 bases had no gene match.

This clone was recorded once. V gene TRBV30 combines with J gene TRBJ1-1; D possibly corresponds to TRBD1 (5 bases). Trimming stripped 3 bases from V and 0 bases from J, with 17 bases between. CDR3 length: 16 amino acids. Germline V gives CDR1 GTSNPN, CDR2 SVGIG (reference sequence). CDR3 sequence reads: CAWSVGAANMNTEAFF. DNA of the CDR3: TGTGCCTGGAGCGTAGGGGCGGCCAACATGAACACTGAAGCTTTCTTT.

The chain employs TRBV19 and TRBJ1-5; tentative D call: TRBD1 (5 bases). V was clipped by 6 bases and J by 7 bases, with 10 bases between them. This CDR3 contains 12 residues. Germline CDR1 is LNHDA and CDR2 is SQIVND (reference sequence). CDR3 sequence (DNA): TGTGCCAGTAGGCAGGGCGAGCAGCCCCAGCATTTT. Its protein product is CASRQGEQPQHF.

This chain connects TRBV14 to TRBJ1-1, with TRBD1 as a possible D gene (5 bases). The length of the CDR3 is 14 residues. The germline V gene has CDR1 SGHDN and CDR2 FVKESK. V was clipped by 3 bases and J by 4 bases, with 12 bases between them. This chain's CDR3 is CASSHRGSVTEAFF. CDR3 nucleotides: TGTGCCAGCAGCCACCGGGGGTCGGTCACTGAAGCTTTCTTT.

The V gene is TRBV5-1, the J gene TRBJ2-3; a weak D match, TRBD1 (6 bases). Per the germline V gene, CDR1 is SGHRS and CDR2 is YFSETQ. This CDR3 spans 13 amino acids. The ends were cut back, 5 bases at V and 4 bases at J, with 11 bases in the middle. The CDR3 nucleotides read TGCGCCAGCAGACCCGGACAGTCAGATACGCAGTATTTT. It codes for CASRPGQSDTQYF.

This clone was picked up many times. The chain joins TRBV6-5 to TRBJ1-1; a weak D match, TRBD1 (5 bases). This CDR3 has 13 amino acids. The germline V gene encodes CDR1 MNHEY and CDR2 SVGAGI. Trimming removed 7 bases at V and 3 bases at J, with 12 bases between. The CDR3 spells CASTNGGDTEAFF. For the CDR3, the DNA is TGTGCCAGCACCAACGGGGGGGACACTGAAGCTTTCTTT.

The sample holds a few counts of this clone. The chain is built from TRBV7-2 and TRBJ2-1; D perhaps matches TRBD2 (6 bases). Germline CDR1 and CDR2: SGHTA and FQGNSA. Trimming pared 1 base from V and 6 bases from J, leaving 16 bases between. The CDR3 covers 16 residues. CDR3 protein: CASSLGGTALGNEQFF. The CDR3 bases are TGTGCCAGCAGCTTAGGAGGGACTGCCTTGGGCAATGAGCAGTTCTTC.

The V call is TRBV28, the J call TRBJ2-7; perhaps TRBD1 as D (5 bases). The CDR3 runs 14 residues. Germline CDR1 is MDHEN and CDR2 is SYDVKM. Trimming pared 2 bases from V and 2 bases from J, leaving 10 bases between. This chain's CDR3 is CASSLGAPPYEQYF. As DNA, the CDR3 is TGTGCCAGCAGTTTAGGGGCCCCCCCCTACGAGCAGTACTTC.

The chain combines TRBV28 with TRBJ1-5; D is perhaps TRBD1 (5 bases). The germline CDR1 and CDR2 sequences are MDHEN and SYDVKM. Trimming pared 6 bases from V and 8 bases from J, leaving 14 bases between. The length of the CDR3 is 13 residues. The CDR3 DNA reads as TGTGCCAGCAGCTCGACAGAGCCCAAGCCCCAGCATTTT. It yields the protein CASSSTEPKPQHF.

There are a few counts of this clone. The gene calls are TRBV2 and TRBJ1-5; D is uncertain. The CDR3 spans 14 residues. The germline V gene encodes CDR1 SNHLY and CDR2 FYNNEI. V lost 6 bases, J lost 0 bases, and 9 bases lay in between. This CDR3 reads CASRLGHSNQPQHF. The CDR3 bases are TGTGCCAGCAGGCTTGGCCATAGCAATCAGCCCCAGCATTTT. The variable domain in full, with the rest retrieved from reference TRBV2 and TRBJ1-5, is EPEVTQTPSHQVTQMGQEVILRCVPISNHLYFYWYRQILGQKVEFLVSFYNNEISEKSEIFDDQFSVERPDGSNFTLKIRSTKLEDSAMYFCASRLGHSNQPQHFGDGTRLSIL.

The chain couples TRBV5-1 to TRBJ2-1, with D hard to call. The CDR3 loop spans 16 amino acids. Germline-derived CDR1 and CDR2 are SGHRS and YFSETQ. V was shortened by 3 bases and J by 0 bases, with 13 bases between the two germline ends. As DNA, the CDR3 is TGCGCCAGCAGCTCGGCCTTAGGAGACTCCTACAATGAGCAGTTCTTC. Protein: CASSSALGDSYNEQFF.

The rearrangement joins TRBV7-8 to TRBJ2-7, with 10 bases identical to TRBD1. J lost 4 bases, V lost 4 bases, and 22 bases had no gene match. The length of the CDR3 is 20 residues. Germline V lookup: CDR1 SGHVS, CDR2 FQNEAQ. The DNA of the CDR3 is TGTGCCAGCAGCTCACCAGATCGGACTGTACCGGGACAGGGGCTATACGAGCAGTACTTC. Translated, it gives CASSSPDRTVPGQGLYEQYF.

V usage is TRBV11-2 and J usage is TRBJ2-3, with 13 bases matching TRBD2. Germline trimming cut 6 bases from V and 4 bases from J; bases unmatched to any gene: 4. The CDR3 has 15 residues. Germline assignment: CDR1 SGHAT and CDR2 FQNNGV. CDR3 protein: CASSPGLAGADTQYF. The CDR3 DNA reads as TGTGCCAGCAGTCCAGGACTAGCGGGAGCAGATACGCAGTATTTT. Combining the CDR3 with reference TRBV11-2 and TRBJ2-3 gives the whole variable domain EAGVAQSPRYKIIEKRQSVAFWCNPISGHATLYWYQQILGQGPKLLIQFQNNGVVDDSQLPKDRFSAERLKGVDSTLKIQPAKLEDSAVYLCASSPGLAGADTQYFGPGTRLTVL.